The rows below give T cell receptor beta chains drawn from one sample of a study of naive and memory T cell subsets. One entry per CDR3 protein results from TCRdb running MiXCR on the 5' RACE reads. Counted here are about 62,000 distinct CDR3 sequences, more than 6% occurring once; the ten biggest clones make up 15% to 20%. The origin of the receptors is a female donor in good health. Each CDR3 is given with its conserved first and last residue. Fields, in order: clone size, D gene, J gene, CDR3 length, V gene, CDR3 DNA, CDR3 protein. A D gene is named only where the DNA matches it firmly. Rows may omit the clone size; those that give it use once, few, many or a size class.

many,TRBD1,TRBJ1-4,15,TRBV28,TGTGCCAGCAGACAACCGGGACAGGGATTGGAAAAACTGTTTTTT,CASRQPGQGLEKLFF
NA,TRBD1,TRBJ2-7,14,TRBV13,TGTGCCAGCAGCCTCCGGACAGGAAACTACGAGCAGTACTTC,CASSLRTGNYEQYF
few,TRBD2,TRBJ2-5,16,TRBV10-3,TGTGCCATCAGTAACGCCGGGACTAGCGGTACAGAGACCCAGTACTTC,CAISNAGTSGTETQYF
few,TRBD2,TRBJ2-3,15,TRBV28,TGTGCCAGCAGTTCTCCTAGCGGGAGCACAGATACGCAGTATTTT,CASSSPSGSTDTQYF
many,NA,TRBJ1-2,16,TRBV7-9,TGTGCCAGCAGCTCGCTAGTAGTTGGTAGGGAAGATGGCTACACCTTC,CASSSLVVGREDGYTF
NA,NA,TRBJ1-1,14,TRBV12-3/TRBV12-4,TGTGCCAGCAGTTTCAGGGTCTCGAACACTGAAGCTTTCTTT,CASSFRVSNTEAFF
few,NA,TRBJ2-5,13,TRBV30,TGTGCCTGGAGTGTACGGGAGCGAGGGACCCAGTACTTC,CAWSVRERGTQYF
few,TRBD1,TRBJ2-3,14,TRBV12-3/TRBV12-4,TGTGCCAGCGGGACAGGAGCCGGCACAGATACGCAGTATTTT,CASGTGAGTDTQYF
medium-sized,NA,TRBJ2-1,13,TRBV29-1,TGCAGCGTTGAAGTCAGGGGAGACAATGAGCAGTTCTTC,CSVEVRGDNEQFF
NA,TRBD1,TRBJ2-6,17,TRBV11-1,TGTGCCAGCAGTCAAGGAGGACAGGGGGCTGGGGCCAACGTCCTGACTTTC,CASSQGGQGAGANVLTF
NA,NA,TRBJ2-5,15,TRBV15,TGTGCCACCAGCAGGACGGGACGGTCCCAAGAGACCCAGTACTTC,CATSRTGRSQETQYF
few,NA,TRBJ2-7,12,TRBV4-1,TGCGCCAGCAACCCCGGAGGTGGCGAGCAGTACTTC,CASNPGGGEQYF
NA,TRBD2,TRBJ2-1,16,TRBV11-2,TGTGCCAGCAGCTTAGGGGCTAGCGGGAGTTACAATGAGCAGTTCTTC,CASSLGASGSYNEQFF
few,NA,TRBJ1-2,13,TRBV12-3/TRBV12-4,TGTGCCAGCAGTTTCACAGCCGACTATGGCTACACCTTC,CASSFTADYGYTF
NA,TRBD2,TRBJ2-5,16,TRBV27,TGTGCCAGCAGTTTTCTAGCGGGAGGGCCTGGTGAGACCCAGTACTTC,CASSFLAGGPGETQYF
NA,TRBD2,TRBJ2-7,13,TRBV6-5,TGTGCCAGCAGTCAGGGAGGGTACTACGAGCAGTACTTC,CASSQGGYYEQYF
many,NA,TRBJ1-4,14,TRBV12-3/TRBV12-4,TGTGCCAGCAGATCGGACGGGGGCTATGAAAAACTGTTTTTT,CASRSDGGYEKLFF
NA,NA,TRBJ2-2,15,TRBV28,TGTGCCAGCAGTTTGGTCCGCGGCGGGGCCGGGGAGCTGTTTTTT,CASSLVRGGAGELFF
few,NA,TRBJ2-3,13,TRBV29-1,TGCAGCGTTGCAGGGTGGGAGACAGATACGCAGTATTTT,CSVAGWETDTQYF
few,NA,TRBJ2-1,16,TRBV3-1,TGTGCCAGCAGCCAAGGAACAGGGAGCTCCTACAATGAGCAGTTCTTC,CASSQGTGSSYNEQFF
NA,NA,TRBJ1-3,12,TRBV11-2,TGTGCCAGCGGAAGCTCTGGAAACACCATATATTTT,CASGSSGNTIYF
NA,NA,TRBJ2-5,14,TRBV7-9,TGTGCCAGCAGCGGCGAATCGAGACAAGAGACCCAGTACTTC,CASSGESRQETQYF
NA,NA,TRBJ1-2,14,TRBV28,TGTGCCAGCAGTTCCACTCTTACTAACTATGGCTACACCTTC,CASSSTLTNYGYTF
NA,NA,TRBJ2-1,14,TRBV5-1,TGCGCCAGCAGCTTTGCCGGAGCGGTAAATGAGCAGTTCTTC,CASSFAGAVNEQFF
NA,NA,TRBJ2-2,16,TRBV5-1,TGCGCCAGCAGCCAAGGACGGGCCGCGAACACCGGGGAGCTGTTTTTT,CASSQGRAANTGELFF
NA,TRBD1,TRBJ1-5,15,TRBV19,TGTGCCAGTAGTATCGGACAGGGTAGAAGTCAGCCCCAGCATTTT,CASSIGQGRSQPQHF
NA,NA,TRBJ1-4,15,TRBV14,TGTGCCAGCAGCCAAGACTGGGCTACTAATGAAAAACTGTTTTTT,CASSQDWATNEKLFF
NA,NA,TRBJ2-5,16,TRBV27,TGTGCCAGCAGTCTGGTGGGGCTAGCGCCTCAAGAGACCCAGTACTTC,CASSLVGLAPQETQYF
NA,NA,TRBJ2-7,14,TRBV29-1,TGCAGCGTTGGTACGATCCGGGGCCGGGACGAGCAGTACTTC,CSVGTIRGRDEQYF
many,NA,TRBJ1-5,14,TRBV27,TGTGCCAGCAGTTCCCAGGGAGCAGGTCAGCCCCAGCATTTT,CASSSQGAGQPQHF
NA,TRBD2,TRBJ2-1,12,TRBV2,TGTGCCAGCCGTTTACTAGCGGAGGTGGGGTTCTTC,CASRLLAEVGFF
many,TRBD1,TRBJ1-4,16,TRBV7-9,TGTGCCAGCAGTACCGGGACAGGGTCCCTGAGGGAAAAACTGTTTTTT,CASSTGTGSLREKLFF
NA,NA,TRBJ2-5,17,TRBV24-1,TGTGCCACCAGTGATGGGATGGCGGGGCAGGGGAGAGAGACCCAGTACTTC,CATSDGMAGQGRETQYF
few,NA,TRBJ2-3,18,TRBV11-2,TGTGCCAGCAGCTTAGAAGTGCGGTCGGACGGGGTCCTCGATACGCAGTATTTT,CASSLEVRSDGVLDTQYF
few,TRBD1,TRBJ2-7,13,TRBV19,TGTGCCAGCTCAGGACAGGAGACCTACGAGCAGTACTTC,CASSGQETYEQYF
NA,TRBD1,TRBJ1-1,17,TRBV6-1,TGTGCCAGCAGTGCACAACACAGGGGGCGGACTACTCTTGAAGCTTTCTTT,CASSAQHRGRTTLEAFF
many,TRBD1,TRBJ1-1,16,TRBV10-1,TGCGCCAGCAGTGGGGGACAGGATATCATGAACACTGAAGCTTTCTTT,CASSGGQDIMNTEAFF
few,NA,TRBJ2-7,15,TRBV7-9,TGTGCCAGCAGCTTATTGTCGGCGAGCTCCTACGAGCAGTACTTC,CASSLLSASSYEQYF
NA,TRBD2,TRBJ2-3,18,TRBV7-3,TGTGCCAGCAGCTTAACGTCCAGCGGCGGGGGGGGCACAGATACGCAGTATTTT,CASSLTSSGGGGTDTQYF
many,NA,TRBJ1-5,15,TRBV6-6,TGTGCCAGCAGCCGAAAAGGGGAGATTAATCAGCCCCAGCATTTT,CASSRKGEINQPQHF
NA,NA,TRBJ2-4,15,TRBV18,TGTGCCAGCTCACGGCAGCGGGCCCAGGGAAACATTCAGTACTTC,CASSRQRAQGNIQYF
NA,NA,TRBJ1-2,12,TRBV6-6,TGTGCCGTCCCGGCAGATAACTATGGCTACACCTTC,CAVPADNYGYTF
NA,NA,TRBJ2-7,15,TRBV20-1,TGCAGTGCAGAAAAACCAGGGGCGAGCTCCTACGAGCAGTACTTC,CSAEKPGASSYEQYF
NA,NA,TRBJ1-5,15,TRBV19,TGTGCCAGTAGTTTGGGCCCCCTGGGCAATCAGCCCCAGCATTTT,CASSLGPLGNQPQHF
NA,TRBD1,TRBJ1-1,14,TRBV10-3,TGTGCCGCTAGGACAGACAGGGGGGCCACTGAAGCTTTCTTT,CAARTDRGATEAFF
few,TRBD2,TRBJ2-1,17,TRBV7-9,TGTGCCAGCAGCTCCGGAGTTAGCGGGAGGACCGACAATGAGCAGTTCTTC,CASSSGVSGRTDNEQFF
few,TRBD1,TRBJ1-4,15,TRBV9,TGTGCCAGCAGCCCCCAGGACAGGGGCGGATCTGGACTGTTTTTT,CASSPQDRGGSGLFF
few,TRBD1,TRBJ2-6,18,TRBV7-9,TGTGCCAGCAGCTTACTGGGACAGCCCCTCTCTGGGGCCAACGTCCTGACTTTC,CASSLLGQPLSGANVLTF
NA,NA,TRBJ2-1,14,TRBV2,TGTGCCAGCAGGGGAATTGTTAAATACAATGAGCAGTTCTTC,CASRGIVKYNEQFF
NA,TRBD2,TRBJ2-1,13,TRBV6-5,TGTGCCAGCCGTCGGGGGGGCAACAATGAGCAGTTCTTC,CASRRGGNNEQFF
NA,NA,TRBJ2-4,14,TRBV6-5,TGTGCCAGCCAACCCGACATGGCGGACAACATTCAGTACTTC,CASQPDMADNIQYF
NA,NA,TRBJ2-7,14,TRBV6-5,TGTGCCAGCAGTTACTCGTCTAATGGGGACGAGCAGTACTTC,CASSYSSNGDEQYF